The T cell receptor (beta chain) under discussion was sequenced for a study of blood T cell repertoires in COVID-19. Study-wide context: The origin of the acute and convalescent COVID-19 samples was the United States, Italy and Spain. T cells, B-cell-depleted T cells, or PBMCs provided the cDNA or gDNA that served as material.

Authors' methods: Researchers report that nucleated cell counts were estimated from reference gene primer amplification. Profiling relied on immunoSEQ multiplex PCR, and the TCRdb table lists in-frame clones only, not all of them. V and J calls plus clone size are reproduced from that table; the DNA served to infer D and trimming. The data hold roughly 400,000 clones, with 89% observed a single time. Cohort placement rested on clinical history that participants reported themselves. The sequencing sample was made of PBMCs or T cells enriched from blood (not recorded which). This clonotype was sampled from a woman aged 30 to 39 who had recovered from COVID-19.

The CDR3 reads CASSQYRKNTEAFF. DNA for the CDR3: TGTGCCAGCAGCCAATACAGGAAGAACACTGAAGCTTTCTTT. The rearrangement joins TRBV5-5 to TRBJ1-1; D is possibly TRBD1 (5 bases). Trimming removed 4 bases from V and 1 base from J, with 11 bases in between. CDR1 and CDR2 (germline): SGHKS, YYEKEE (reference sequence). This CDR3 comprises 14 residues.